The 13 T cell receptor beta chains presented below share a single source sample, sequenced in a study of blood T cell repertoires in COVID-19. TCRdb keeps only in-frame clones here, not all; method: immunoSEQ multiplex PCR. Here the sample spans about 140,000 clones, more than 85% being singletons. The sequencing input was peripheral blood. These receptors came from a man in his sixties with active or convalescent COVID-19.

This clone appeared a single time. This chain links TRBV24-1 with TRBJ2-1; TRBD2 aligns across 7 bases. V gave up 0 bases and J gave up 4 bases; unmatched junction bases: 2. The CDR3 has 15 residues. Germline CDR1 is KGHDR and CDR2 is SFDVKD. The CDR3 is CATSDLVGGYNEQFF. The DNA of the CDR3 is TGTGCCACCAGTGATTTGGTGGGAGGGTACAATGAGCAGTTCTTC.

This rearrangement joins TRBV7-8 to TRBJ2-1; perhaps TRBD2 as D (5 bases). This CDR3 spans 12 amino acids. Germline CDR1 reads SGHVS; CDR2 reads FQNEAQ. V shed 5 bases and J shed 9 bases, with 11 bases lying between them. CDR3 nucleotide sequence: TGTGCCAGCAGCGTGTCCGGGGTTGAGCAGTTCTTC. This sequence encodes CASSVSGVEQFF.

This clone was observed a handful of times. The rearrangement joins TRBV27 to TRBJ1-2, with D possibly matching TRBD1 (6 bases). The CDR3 sequence is 14 residues long. V lost 1 base to trimming and J lost 4 bases, with 10 bases between them. The germline V gene encodes CDR1 MNHEY and CDR2 SMNVEV (reference sequence). The CDR3 DNA reads as TGTGCCAGCAGTTTATGGGCAGGGGTCTATGGCTACACCTTC. It codes for CASSLWAGVYGYTF.

The chain joins TRBV28 to TRBJ2-3; 11 bases line up with TRBD1. The CDR3 consists of 16 residues. V was clipped by 5 bases and J by 5 bases; unmatched bases: 9. Germline CDR1 is MDHEN and CDR2 is SYDVKM. Here the CDR3 DNA reads TGTGCCAGCAGTCTTACCGGGACAGGGGGACAAGATACGCAGTATTTT. It is translated as CASSLTGTGGQDTQYF.

V and J are TRBV6-6 and TRBJ2-3, with D perhaps TRBD1 (6 bases). CDR3 size: 14 residues. V was pared by 4 bases and J by 5 bases, with 13 bases between. CDR1 MNHNY and CDR2 SVGAGI come from the germline V gene (reference sequence). The CDR3 protein is CASSLDRTEDTQYF. Written as DNA, the CDR3 is TGTGCCAGCAGTTTAGACAGGACCGAAGATACGCAGTATTTT.

V is TRBV4-3 and J is TRBJ2-7, with D perhaps TRBD2 (6 bases). V lost 3 bases and J 6 bases, leaving 15 bases between the germline ends. CDR1 and CDR2 from the germline V gene are LGHNA and YSLEER. The CDR3 loop spans 14 amino acids. The CDR3 is CASSHSAGVGEQYF. CDR3 nucleotide sequence: TGCGCCAGCAGCCATTCAGCGGGTGTGGGCGAGCAGTACTTC.

This clone was seen only once. The V and J genes are TRBV24-1 and TRBJ2-3; the match to TRBD1 covers 8 bases. J lost 4 bases, V lost 0 bases, and 5 bases had no gene match. The CDR3 has 16 residues. Germline V gene data show CDR1 as KGHDR and CDR2 as SFDVKD. This chain's CDR3 is CATSDLQGAKADTQYF. DNA of the CDR3: TGTGCCACCAGTGATTTGCAGGGGGCGAAGGCAGATACGCAGTATTTT.

The chain links TRBV19 to TRBJ2-7; 11 bases match TRBD2. Germline V gives CDR1 LNHDA, CDR2 SQIVND (reference sequence). The CDR3 totals 16 residues. J lost 1 base, V lost 4 bases, and 6 bases had no gene match. The DNA of the CDR3 is TGTGCCAGTAGTAACCCCGGGACTAGCGGATCCTACGAGCAGTACTTC. As protein: CASSNPGTSGSYEQYF.

This clone was detected a few times. The rearrangement joins TRBV24-1 to TRBJ1-1; perhaps TRBD1 as D (6 bases). The germline V gene encodes CDR1 KGHDR and CDR2 SFDVKD. The CDR3 is made up of 16 amino acids. V dropped 4 bases and J dropped 3 bases, with 17 bases sitting between them. CDR3 residues: CATSDPRGGMDTEAFF. The CDR3 region has the DNA TGTGCCACCAGTGACCCCAGGGGAGGGATGGACACTGAAGCTTTCTTT.

The chain links TRBV18 to TRBJ2-5; 9 nucleotides align to TRBD1. There are 15 residues in the CDR3. Trimming at V came to 6 bases and at J to 0 bases, leaving 5 bases not matched to a gene. In germline, CDR1 is KGHSH, CDR2 LQKENI. The CDR3 protein is CASSPRQGDQETQYF. The CDR3 DNA follows: TGTGCCAGCTCCCCAAGACAGGGGGACCAAGAGACCCAGTACTTC.

The rearrangement uses TRBV5-6 and TRBJ2-4, with D hard to call. The CDR3 contains 13 residues. V was shortened by 4 bases and J by 0 bases, with 5 bases between the two germline ends. Germline V gives CDR1 SGHDT, CDR2 YYEEEE. CDR3 region: CASSPVAKNIQYF. In DNA, the CDR3 is TGTGCCAGCAGCCCCGTAGCCAAAAACATTCAGTACTTC.

The chain combines TRBV27 with TRBJ1-4; 7 positions match TRBD1. This CDR3 is built from 15 residues. Per germline, CDR1 MNHEY and CDR2 SMNVEV (reference sequence). V dropped 6 bases and J dropped 8; count of bases not matched to a gene: 12. The CDR3 loop reads CASSLEPGGWEKLFF. CDR3 nucleotide sequence: TGTGCCAGCAGCCTTGAGCCAGGGGGATGGGAAAAACTGTTTTTT. The whole variable domain, remainder taken from reference TRBV27 and TRBJ1-4, is EAQVTQNPRYLITVTGKKLTVTCSQNMNHEYMSWYRQDPGLGLRQIYYSMNVEVTDKGDVPEGYKVSRKEKRNFPLILESPSPNQTSLYFCASSLEPGGWEKLFFGSGTQLSVL.

The rearrangement links TRBV4-2 to TRBJ2-1; D is perhaps TRBD2 (5 bases). This CDR3 contains 14 residues. V gave up 4 bases and J gave up 6 bases, with 13 bases separating them. CDR1 is LGHNA and CDR2 is YNFKEQ in the germline V gene. CDR3 in amino acids: CASSRNRGTNEQFF. In DNA form, the CDR3 reads TGTGCCAGCAGCCGGAACCGGGGTACCAATGAGCAGTTCTTC.